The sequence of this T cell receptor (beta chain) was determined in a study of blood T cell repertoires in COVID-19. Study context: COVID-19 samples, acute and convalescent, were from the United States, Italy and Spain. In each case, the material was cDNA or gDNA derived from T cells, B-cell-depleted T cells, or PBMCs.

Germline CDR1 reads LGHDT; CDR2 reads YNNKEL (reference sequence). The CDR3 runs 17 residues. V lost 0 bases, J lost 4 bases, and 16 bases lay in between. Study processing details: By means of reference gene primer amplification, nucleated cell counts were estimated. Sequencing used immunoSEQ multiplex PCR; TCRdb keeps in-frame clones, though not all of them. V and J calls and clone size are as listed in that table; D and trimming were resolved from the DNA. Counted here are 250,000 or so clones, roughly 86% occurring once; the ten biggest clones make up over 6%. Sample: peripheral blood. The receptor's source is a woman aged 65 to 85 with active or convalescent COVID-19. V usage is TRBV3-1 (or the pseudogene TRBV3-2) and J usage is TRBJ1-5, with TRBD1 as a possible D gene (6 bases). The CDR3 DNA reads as TGTGCCAGCAGCCAAGATTCAGCAGGGGAAGGGAATCAGCCCCAGCATTTT. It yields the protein CASSQDSAGEGNQPQHF.